This T cell receptor beta chain was sequenced in a study of blood T cell repertoires in COVID-19. Repertoires were generated with immunoSEQ multiplex PCR, while TCRdb's copy carries only in-frame clones and drops some. Of approximately 200,000 clones in the sample, around 85% were seen once. This CDR3 is 16 amino acids long. The table lists this clone with a count of one. This TCR was recovered from a man between 70 and 80 years old with active or convalescent COVID-19. This chain connects TRBV21-1 to TRBJ1-6; the table gives TRBD1 as D, unverified against the DNA. TRBV21-1 is a known pseudogene. The specimen was peripheral blood. The CDR3 bases are TGTGCCAGCAGTAGATATCCGGGACAGGGAAAATCACCCCTCCACTTT. Translation gives CASSRYPGQGKSPLHF.